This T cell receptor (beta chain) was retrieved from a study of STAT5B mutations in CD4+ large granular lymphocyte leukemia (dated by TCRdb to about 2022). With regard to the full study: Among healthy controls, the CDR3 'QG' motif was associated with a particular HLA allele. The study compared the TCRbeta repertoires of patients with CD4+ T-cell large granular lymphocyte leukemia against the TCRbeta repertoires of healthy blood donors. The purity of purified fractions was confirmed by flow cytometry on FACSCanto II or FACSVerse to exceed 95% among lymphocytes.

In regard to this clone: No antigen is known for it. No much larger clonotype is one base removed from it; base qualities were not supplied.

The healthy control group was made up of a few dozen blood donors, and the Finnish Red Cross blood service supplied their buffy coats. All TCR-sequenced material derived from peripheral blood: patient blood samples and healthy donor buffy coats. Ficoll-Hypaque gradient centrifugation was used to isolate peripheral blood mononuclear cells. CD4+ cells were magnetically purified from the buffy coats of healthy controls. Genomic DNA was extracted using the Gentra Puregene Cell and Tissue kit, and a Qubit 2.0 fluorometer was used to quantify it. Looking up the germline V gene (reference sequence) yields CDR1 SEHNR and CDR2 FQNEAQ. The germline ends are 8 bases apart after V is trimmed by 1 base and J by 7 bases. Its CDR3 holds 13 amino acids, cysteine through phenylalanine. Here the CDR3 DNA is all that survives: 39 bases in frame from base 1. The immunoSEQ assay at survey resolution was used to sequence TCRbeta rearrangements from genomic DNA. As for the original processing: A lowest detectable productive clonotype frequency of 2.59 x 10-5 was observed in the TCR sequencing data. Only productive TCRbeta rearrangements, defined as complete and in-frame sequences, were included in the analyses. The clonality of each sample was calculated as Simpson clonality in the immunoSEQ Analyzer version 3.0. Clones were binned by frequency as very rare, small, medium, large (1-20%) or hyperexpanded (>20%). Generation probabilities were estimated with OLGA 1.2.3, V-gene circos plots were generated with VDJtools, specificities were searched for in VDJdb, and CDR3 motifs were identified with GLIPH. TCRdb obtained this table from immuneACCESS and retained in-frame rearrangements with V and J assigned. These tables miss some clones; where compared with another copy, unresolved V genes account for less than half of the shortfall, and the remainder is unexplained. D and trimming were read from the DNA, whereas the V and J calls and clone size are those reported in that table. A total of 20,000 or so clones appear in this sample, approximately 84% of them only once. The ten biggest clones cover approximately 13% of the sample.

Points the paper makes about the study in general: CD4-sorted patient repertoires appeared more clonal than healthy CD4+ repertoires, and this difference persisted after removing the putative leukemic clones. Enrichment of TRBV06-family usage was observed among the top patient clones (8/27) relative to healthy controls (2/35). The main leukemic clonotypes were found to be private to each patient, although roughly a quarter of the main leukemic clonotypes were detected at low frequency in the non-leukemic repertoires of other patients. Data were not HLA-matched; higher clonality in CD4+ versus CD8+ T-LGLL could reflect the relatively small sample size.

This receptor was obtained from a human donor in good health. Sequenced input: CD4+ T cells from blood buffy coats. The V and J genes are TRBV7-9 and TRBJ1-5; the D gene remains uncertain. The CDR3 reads CASSLEGPQPQHF. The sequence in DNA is TGTGCCAGCAGCTTAGAAGGACCGCAGCCCCAGCATTTT.